The source of this T cell receptor beta chain is a study of blood T cell repertoires in COVID-19. Study-wide context: COVID-19 samples from acute and convalescent phases originated in the United States, Italy and Spain. PBMCs, B-cell-depleted T cells, or T cells were the source of the cDNA or gDNA that made up the material.

Clones were sequenced by immunoSEQ multiplex PCR, and TCRdb holds only the in-frame ones, with some missing. Here the sample spans roughly 40,000 clones, 70% to 90% being singletons. In its sample, this clone was seen many times. The CDR3 extends over 13 amino acids. Per the germline V gene, CDR1 is LNHDA and CDR2 is SQIVND (reference sequence). V dropped 8 bases and J dropped 6; count of bases not matched to a gene: 3. The TCR was taken from a man aged 50 to 59 in a cohort sampled during active COVID-19. Sequencing was done on a sample of peripheral blood. This rearrangement joins TRBV19 to TRBJ1-5, with 11 bases matching TRBD1. CDR3 bases: TGTGCCAGTTCCGGGACAGGGGGTCAGCCCCAGCATTTT. It encodes CASSGTGGQPQHF.